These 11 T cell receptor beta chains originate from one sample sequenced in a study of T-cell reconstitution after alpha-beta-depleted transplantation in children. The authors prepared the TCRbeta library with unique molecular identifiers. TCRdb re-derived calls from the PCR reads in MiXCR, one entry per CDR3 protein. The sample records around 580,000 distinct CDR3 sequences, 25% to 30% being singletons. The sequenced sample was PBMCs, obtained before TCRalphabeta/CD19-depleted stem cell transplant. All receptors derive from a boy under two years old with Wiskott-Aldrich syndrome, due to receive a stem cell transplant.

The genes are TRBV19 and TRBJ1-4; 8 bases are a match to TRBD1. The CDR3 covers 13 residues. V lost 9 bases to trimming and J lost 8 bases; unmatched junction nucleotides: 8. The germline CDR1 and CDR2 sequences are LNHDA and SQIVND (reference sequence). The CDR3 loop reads CASKTGEKEKLFF. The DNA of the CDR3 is TGTGCCAGCAAGACAGGGGAGAAGGAAAAACTGTTTTTT.

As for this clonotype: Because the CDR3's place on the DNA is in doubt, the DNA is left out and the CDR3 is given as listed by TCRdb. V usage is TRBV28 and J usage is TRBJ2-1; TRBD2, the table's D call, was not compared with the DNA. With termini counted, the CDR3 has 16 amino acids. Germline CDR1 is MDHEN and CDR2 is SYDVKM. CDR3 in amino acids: CASSRAGLAGYNEQFF.

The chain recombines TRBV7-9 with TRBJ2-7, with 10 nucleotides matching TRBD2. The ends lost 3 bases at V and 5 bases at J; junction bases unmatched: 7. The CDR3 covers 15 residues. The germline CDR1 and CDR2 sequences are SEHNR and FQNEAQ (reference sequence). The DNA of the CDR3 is TGTGCCAGCAGCTTGGGGCTAGCGGGGGTCCACGAGCAGTACTTC. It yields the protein CASSLGLAGVHEQYF.

CDR3 nucleotide sequence: TGCAGCGTTTGCCGGTCTACCACTGAAGCTTTCTTT. This sequence encodes CSVCRSTTEAFF. The V and J genes are TRBV29-1 and TRBJ1-1; D gene unclear. The germline V gene has CDR1 SQVTM and CDR2 ANQGSEA. Between the trimmed V and J ends, which lost 5 bases and 4 bases, there was a span of 11 bases. The CDR3 is 12 residues long.

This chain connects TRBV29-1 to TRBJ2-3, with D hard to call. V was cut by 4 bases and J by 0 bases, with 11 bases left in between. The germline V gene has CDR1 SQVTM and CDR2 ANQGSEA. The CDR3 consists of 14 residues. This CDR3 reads CSVVPVASTDTQYF. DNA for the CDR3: TGCAGCGTTGTCCCCGTGGCTAGCACAGATACGCAGTATTTT.

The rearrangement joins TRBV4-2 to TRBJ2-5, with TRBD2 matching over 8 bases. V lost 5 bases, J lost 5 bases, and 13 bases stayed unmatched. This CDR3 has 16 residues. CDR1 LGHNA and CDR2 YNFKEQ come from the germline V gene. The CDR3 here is CASSSRPGGLYETQYF. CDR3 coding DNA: TGTGCCAGCAGCTCAAGACCGGGAGGGCTTTATGAGACCCAGTACTTC.

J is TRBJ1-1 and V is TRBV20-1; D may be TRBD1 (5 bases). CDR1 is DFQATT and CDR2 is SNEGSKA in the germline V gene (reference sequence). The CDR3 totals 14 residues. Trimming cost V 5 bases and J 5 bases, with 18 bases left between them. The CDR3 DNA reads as TGCAGTGCTGCCTTGGGGGGACGAAGTACTGAAGCTTTCTTT. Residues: CSAALGGRSTEAFF.

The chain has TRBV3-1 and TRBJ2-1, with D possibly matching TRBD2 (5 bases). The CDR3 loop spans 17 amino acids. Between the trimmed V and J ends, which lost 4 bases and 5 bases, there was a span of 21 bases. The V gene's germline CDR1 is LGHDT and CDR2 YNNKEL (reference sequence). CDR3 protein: CASSLKRRPMRDNEQFF. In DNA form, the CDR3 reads TGTGCCAGCAGCCTCAAACGTAGGCCAATGAGGGACAATGAGCAGTTCTTC.

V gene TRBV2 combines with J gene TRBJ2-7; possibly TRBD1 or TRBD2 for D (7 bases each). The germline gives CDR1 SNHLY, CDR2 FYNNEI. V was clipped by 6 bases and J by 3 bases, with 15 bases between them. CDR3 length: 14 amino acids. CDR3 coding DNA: TGTGCCAGCAGCCTTCCAGGGGGGGGCTACGAGCAGTACTTC. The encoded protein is CASSLPGGGYEQYF.

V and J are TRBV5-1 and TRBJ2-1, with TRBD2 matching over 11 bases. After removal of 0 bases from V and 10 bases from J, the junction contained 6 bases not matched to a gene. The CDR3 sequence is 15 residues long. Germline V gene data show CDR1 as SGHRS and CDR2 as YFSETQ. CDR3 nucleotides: TGCGCCAGCAGCTTGGTCCTAGCGGGAGGTAAGGAGCAGTTCTTC. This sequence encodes CASSLVLAGGKEQFF.

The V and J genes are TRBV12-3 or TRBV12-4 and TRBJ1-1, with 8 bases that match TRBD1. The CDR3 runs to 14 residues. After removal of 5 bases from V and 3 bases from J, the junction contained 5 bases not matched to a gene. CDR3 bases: TGTGCCAGCAGTACACAGGGGGTTGACACTGAAGCTTTCTTT. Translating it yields CASSTQGVDTEAFF.